The rows below give T cell receptor beta chains drawn from one sample of a study of blood T cell repertoires in COVID-19. Data came from immunoSEQ multiplex PCR; TCRdb stores just in-frame clones and leaves some out. Of 50,000 to 60,000 clones listed, around 90% are singletons. Sequencing was done on a sample of peripheral blood. These receptors were taken from a human donor in a cohort sampled during active COVID-19. CDR3s include the opening cysteine and the closing phenylalanine or tryptophan. D genes are given only for firm matches. Some rows mark clone size as missing; the rest say once, few, many or name a class of expanded clone.

J gene | D gene | V gene | clone size | CDR3 length | CDR3 DNA | CDR3 protein
TRBJ1-1 | - | TRBV2 | once | 15 | TGTGCCAGCACACCCACTAGGGGGGGGTCCACTGAAGCTTTCTTT | CASTPTRGGSTEAFF
TRBJ1-2 | TRBD1 | TRBV7-2 | - | 12 | TGTGCCAGCAGCGGACAGGGCTATGGCTACACCTTC | CASSGQGYGYTF
TRBJ2-1 | TRBD1 | TRBV11-3 | - | 16 | TGTGCCAGCAGCGCCTCGACAGGGGTCTCCTACAATGAGCAGTTCTTC | CASSASTGVSYNEQFF
TRBJ2-1 | TRBD2 | TRBV14 | - | 16 | TGTGCCAGCAGCCAAGTTCTAGCGGGCTACTACAATGAGCAGTTCTTC | CASSQVLAGYYNEQFF
TRBJ2-1 | - | TRBV11-3 | - | 15 | TGTGCCAGCAGCTTAGATAGTCGAGCCTACAATGAGCAGTTCTTC | CASSLDSRAYNEQFF
TRBJ2-5 | TRBD2 | TRBV28 | - | 16 | TGTGCCAGCAGGGTTCCACTAGCGGGAGGCTCGGAGACCCAGTACTTC | CASRVPLAGGSETQYF
TRBJ2-7 | TRBD1 | TRBV5-1 | - | 16 | TGCGCCAGCACGGTGGGGTCCGGGACAGGGGCCCACGAGCAGTACTTC | CASTVGSGTGAHEQYF
TRBJ1-1 | - | TRBV7-3 | - | 13 | TGTGCCAGCAGCTTACGTCAGGCCACTGAAGCTTTCTTT | CASSLRQATEAFF
TRBJ1-3 | TRBD1 | TRBV7-2 | few | 15 | TGTGCCAGCAGCTCTTGGACAGGCTCTGGAAACACCATATATTTT | CASSSWTGSGNTIYF
TRBJ2-7 | TRBD1 | TRBV28 | - | 15 | TGTGCCAGCACCCAAAGCGGGACAGGGGGCAACGAGCAGTACTTC | CASTQSGTGGNEQYF
TRBJ1-1 | TRBD1 | TRBV7-9 | once | 17 | TGTGCCAGCAGCTTGGGCCCGCTCTTCCAGGGGGCAACTGAAGCTTTCTTT | CASSLGPLFQGATEAFF
TRBJ1-6 | TRBD1 | TRBV6-5 | - | 15 | TGTGCCAGTTTCGGGACAGGTGTTTATAATTCACCCCTCCACTTT | CASFGTGVYNSPLHF
TRBJ1-2 | - | TRBV12-3/TRBV12-4 | - | 12 | TGTGCCAGCAGTTTGAGACTTTATGGCTACACCTTC | CASSLRLYGYTF
TRBJ2-1 | TRBD1 | TRBV10-3 | - | 14 | TGTGCCATCGCCGGGGACAGCAATGATAATGAGCAGTTCTTC | CAIAGDSNDNEQFF
TRBJ2-1 | - | TRBV24-1 | - | 13 | TGTGCCATCGAGGGTAGGCAAGACGTTGAGCAGTTCTTC | CAIEGRQDVEQFF
TRBJ1-6 | TRBD1 | TRBV5-1 | once | 14 | TGCGCCAGCCCGGCGGACAGGGCCAATTCACCCCTCCACTTT | CASPADRANSPLHF
TRBJ1-3 | TRBD1 | TRBV30 | - | 20 | TGTGCCTGGGGGCACTTCCTTGGGACAGGGGGCTATGACTCTGGAAACACCATATATTTT | CAWGHFLGTGGYDSGNTIYF
TRBJ1-5 | TRBD1 | TRBV27 | few | 16 | TGTGCCAGCAGTTCCTACGGGACAGGGTTGGATCAGCCCCAGCATTTT | CASSSYGTGLDQPQHF
TRBJ2-7 | - | TRBV2 | - | 14 | TGTGCCAGCAGCGGACTTCTGAGCTCCTACGAGCAGTACTTC | CASSGLLSSYEQYF
TRBJ1-4 | TRBD1 | TRBV19 | - | 18 | TGTGCCAGTAGTATCGTCAACAGGGGGCCGAATGTTAATGAAAAACTGTTTTTT | CASSIVNRGPNVNEKLFF
TRBJ1-2 | - | TRBV30 | few | 13 | TGTGCCTGGAGTCGCGACAGACCCAGGGGCTACACCTTC | CAWSRDRPRGYTF
TRBJ1-2 | - | TRBV30 | - | 15 | TGTGCCTGGAGGGAGGGACGGCTGCTTTCTTATGGCTACACCTTC | CAWREGRLLSYGYTF
TRBJ2-3 | TRBD2 | TRBV6-4 | - | 15 | TGTGCCAGCAGTGTTCTAGCGGCTAGCACAGATACGCAGTATTTT | CASSVLAASTDTQYF
TRBJ1-2 | - | TRBV28 | - | 15 | TGTGCCAGCAGTTTTCCCCAGGGGATGTCCTATGGCTACACCTTC | CASSFPQGMSYGYTF
TRBJ1-2 | - | TRBV21-1 | - | 17 | TGTGCCAGCACCTCAAAGCCAGAGGGACAGCGAAGGGGGGGCTACACCTTC | CASTSKPEGQRRGGYTF
TRBJ2-2 | TRBD1 | TRBV30 | - | 15 | TGTGCCTGGAGACAGGGGGCGCGGGACACCGGGGAGCTGTTTTTT | CAWRQGARDTGELFF
TRBJ1-1 | - | TRBV4-3 | - | 16 | TGCGCCAGCAGCCAAGGAGCCTCCCTCATGAACACTGAAGCTTTCTTT | CASSQGASLMNTEAFF
TRBJ2-7 | - | TRBV3-1/TRBV3-2 | - | 14 | TGTGCCAGCAGCCAAGTTACAGGTTCCTACGAGCAGTACTTC | CASSQVTGSYEQYF
TRBJ2-3 | TRBD2 | TRBV5-4 | - | 18 | TGTGCCAGCAGCTTGGGTGGTGTAGCGGGGTCAAACGCGGATACGCAGTATTTT | CASSLGGVAGSNADTQYF
TRBJ2-1 | TRBD2 | TRBV19 | - | 14 | TGTGCCAGTAGTCTCTTAGCGGGAGACAATGAGCAGTTCTTC | CASSLLAGDNEQFF
TRBJ1-1 | - | TRBV30 | - | 13 | TGTGCCTGGAGTGTACGGGGAAACACTGAAGCTTTCTTT | CAWSVRGNTEAFF
TRBJ2-4 | TRBD1 | TRBV28 | - | 17 | TGTGCCAGCAGTTCCCACGGACAGGGTCGGACCAAAAACATTCAGTACTTC | CASSSHGQGRTKNIQYF
TRBJ1-1 | - | TRBV18 | - | 13 | TGTGCCAGCTCACCGAGGGCCGGACAGGAAGCTTTCTTT | CASSPRAGQEAFF
TRBJ2-3 | TRBD1 | TRBV5-4 | - | 17 | TGTGCCAGCAGCTCGCAGACAGGGGGCAGTGGTACAGATACGCAGTATTTT | CASSSQTGGSGTDTQYF
TRBJ2-2 | - | TRBV5-6 | once | 16 | TGTGCCAGCAGCTTGGTTCTGGGGGCCGGCACCGGGGAGCTGTTTTTT | CASSLVLGAGTGELFF
TRBJ1-6 | TRBD1 | TRBV30 | once | 15 | TGTGCCTGGAGTACGACAGGGGGCGGTAATTCACCCCTCCACTTT | CAWSTTGGGNSPLHF
TRBJ2-3 | - | TRBV19 | - | 17 | TGTGCCAGTAGTATGCGGGACTTGTCAAGCAAGGGGGATACGCAGTATTTT | CASSMRDLSSKGDTQYF
TRBJ1-5 | TRBD1 | TRBV19 | - | 14 | TGTGCCAGTCGACAGGGTTTGGGCAATCAGCCCCAGCATTTT | CASRQGLGNQPQHF
TRBJ1-5 | - | TRBV18 | - | 19 | TGTGCCAGCTCCCTCACCACAACTATAGGGAGAAATAGCAATCAGCCCCAGCATTTT | CASSLTTTIGRNSNQPQHF
TRBJ2-2 | TRBD2 | TRBV24-1 | - | 15 | TGTGCCACCAGTAAGTGGGAGGGCCAAGCCGGGGAGCTGTTTTTT | CATSKWEGQAGELFF
TRBJ1-1 | - | TRBV3-1/TRBV3-2 | - | 13 | TGTGCCAGCAGCCCGACAATTGGGACTGAAGCTTTCTTT | CASSPTIGTEAFF
TRBJ1-1 | TRBD1 | TRBV6-6 | - | 14 | TGTGCCAGCAGTCCGGGACAGGGGCGAACTGAAGCTTTCTTT | CASSPGQGRTEAFF
TRBJ2-3 | - | TRBV7-2 | - | 15 | TGTGCCAGCAGCTTAGACACTAGCCTTTCAGATACGCAGTATTTT | CASSLDTSLSDTQYF
TRBJ2-5 | - | TRBV5-6 | once | 16 | TGTGCCAGCAGCTTGGCGCCAGGGGGGTACCAAGAGACCCAGTACTTC | CASSLAPGGYQETQYF
TRBJ2-3 | TRBD1 | TRBV19 | once | 13 | TGTGCCAGTGCCGGGACAGGGACAGATACGCAGTATTTT | CASAGTGTDTQYF
TRBJ1-2 | - | TRBV28 | once | 12 | TGTGCCAGCAGTTTGCGGGACCCGGGCTACACCTTC | CASSLRDPGYTF
TRBJ2-7 | - | TRBV4-2 | few | 14 | TGTGCCAGCAGCCCTGGCAGGGAGGTCAACGAGCAGTACTTC | CASSPGREVNEQYF
TRBJ2-2 | TRBD2 | TRBV30 | - | 16 | TGTGCCTGGAGTACCCCGGCGGGGGGGCGAACCGGGGAGCTGTTTTTT | CAWSTPAGGRTGELFF
TRBJ2-5 | TRBD2 | TRBV28 | - | 16 | TGTGCCAGCAGTTCAGGGACTAGCGCTTTCGGAGAGACCCAGTACTTC | CASSSGTSAFGETQYF
TRBJ2-2 | - | TRBV25-1 | - | 12 | TGTGCCAGCTCTAGATTTACCGGGGAGCTGTTTTTT | CASSRFTGELFF
TRBJ1-2 | - | TRBV18 | - | 14 | TGTGCCAGCTCCCGCCCCGGTTCGGGCTATGGCTACACCTTC | CASSRPGSGYGYTF
TRBJ2-3 | TRBD2 | TRBV6-5 | - | 15 | TGTGCCAGCAGTCCTAGCGGTTCTAGCACAGATACGCAGTATTTT | CASSPSGSSTDTQYF
TRBJ2-1 | TRBD1 | TRBV6-6 | - | 17 | TGTGCCAGCATTCGACAGGGAACCCCGGGTCTCTACAATGAGCAGTTCTTC | CASIRQGTPGLYNEQFF
TRBJ2-3 | - | TRBV9 | few | 15 | TGTGCCAGCAGCGTAACGGGAACGAGCACAGATACGCAGTATTTT | CASSVTGTSTDTQYF
TRBJ2-7 | TRBD2 | TRBV7-9 | - | 11 | TGTGCCTGGGGGGGCTCCTACGAGCAGTACTTC | CAWGGSYEQYF